These 17 T cell receptor beta chains originate from one sample sequenced in a study of Tregs in tolerant kidney transplant recipients. TCRdb keeps only in-frame clones here, not all; method: immunoSEQ multiplex PCR. This table holds roughly 250,000 clones, roughly four fifths found once. Sequenced sample: CD4+ T cells from blood. All receptors come from a human donor in good health.

V gene TRBV5-4 combines with J gene TRBJ1-1; 11 positions agree with TRBD1. Per germline, CDR1 SGHNT and CDR2 YYREEE (reference sequence). The CDR3 runs to 19 residues. With 1 base clipped from V and 7 bases from J, the junction kept 18 bases outside the gene matches. CDR3 nucleotides: TGTGCCAGCAGCTTGTCTGTTTTGGACCGGGACAGGGGGGGACTTGAAGCTTTCTTT. Its translation: CASSLSVLDRDRGGLEAFF.

V usage is TRBV9 and J usage is TRBJ2-2, with 11 bases fitting TRBD2. Trimming at V came to 3 bases and at J to 7 bases, leaving 8 bases not matched to a gene. Germline V gene data show CDR1 as SGDLS and CDR2 as YYNGEE. This CDR3 spans 16 amino acids. The CDR3 DNA reads as TGTGCCAGCAGCGATAGCGGGAGGGGCCTTATCGGGGAGCTGTTTTTT. Amino acid sequence: CASSDSGRGLIGELFF. The entire variable domain, with the rest obtained from reference TRBV9 and TRBJ2-2, is as follows: DSGVTQTPKHLITATGQRVTLRCSPRSGDLSVYWYQQSLDQGLQFLIQYYNGEERAKGNILERFSAQQFPDLHSELNLSSLELGDSALYFCASSDSGRGLIGELFFGEGSRLTVL.

The chain links TRBV7-8 to TRBJ2-3; D is perhaps TRBD2 (6 bases). Trimming shortened V by 5 bases and J by 4 bases, and 19 bases separated the two germline ends. Looked up from germline, CDR1 is SGHVS and CDR2 is FQNEAQ. This CDR3 is built from 16 residues. The CDR3 DNA sequence: TGTGCCAGCAGCCCAAGGTCCCGGAGGGGTGCAGATACGCAGTATTTT. Protein product: CASSPRSRRGADTQYF.

The rearrangement links TRBV5-6 to TRBJ2-3; D is perhaps TRBD2 (5 bases). Germline V gene lookup returns CDR1 SGHDT and CDR2 YYEEEE. V dropped 1 base and J dropped 2 bases, with 11 bases sitting between them. The CDR3 runs to 15 residues. CDR3 residues: CASSLTGINTDTQYF. The CDR3 bases are TGTGCCAGCAGCTTGACCGGGATAAACACAGATACGCAGTATTTT.

This chain links TRBV2 with TRBJ1-1; 8 bases align to TRBD1. This CDR3 is 15 amino acids long. V gave up 2 bases and J gave up 1 base; unmatched junction bases: 3. Germline V gives CDR1 SNHLY, CDR2 FYNNEI. CDR3 in amino acids: CASSERTGSNTEAFF. The CDR3, as DNA: TGTGCCAGCAGTGAACGGACAGGGTCGAACACTGAAGCTTTCTTT. Combining the CDR3 with reference TRBV2 and TRBJ1-1 gives the whole variable domain EPEVTQTPSHQVTQMGQEVILRCVPISNHLYFYWYRQILGQKVEFLVSFYNNEISEKSEIFDDQFSVERPDGSNFTLKIRSTKLEDSAMYFCASSERTGSNTEAFFGQGTRLTVV.

V gene TRBV21-1 combines with J gene TRBJ2-7; the table assigns TRBD2, which was not confirmed against the DNA. TRBV21-1 is classified as a pseudogene. This CDR3 contains 12 residues. Here the CDR3 DNA reads TGTGCCAGCAGCGTCGACTGTTACGGGCAGTACTTC. Its protein is CASSVDCYGQYF.

The chain combines TRBV6-5 with TRBJ1-1; a possible D gene is TRBD1 (5 bases). Germline V gene sequence: CDR1 MNHEY, CDR2 SVGAGI. There are 14 residues in the CDR3. V lost 2 bases, J lost 3 bases, and 10 bases lay in between. CDR3 in DNA: TGTGCCAGCAGTTACGGTCCGGGGGACACTGAAGCTTTCTTT. This gives the protein CASSYGPGDTEAFF.

The chain has TRBV7-9 and TRBJ2-2; no clear D gene. V was cut by 0 bases and J by 6 bases, with 8 bases left in between. Germline assignment: CDR1 SEHNR and CDR2 FQNEAQ (reference sequence). This CDR3 region has 14 residues. The CDR3 coding sequence is TGTGCCAGCAGCTTAGCCGTAGTACCCGGGGAGCTGTTTTTT. Translated, it gives CASSLAVVPGELFF.

V is TRBV5-6 and J is TRBJ2-3; D remains unclear. The V gene lost 1 base and the J gene lost 7 bases, with 7 bases spanning the gap. Germline V lookup: CDR1 SGHDT, CDR2 YYEEEE. This CDR3 has 12 amino acids. CDR3 in DNA: TGTGCCAGCAGCTTGAATCGAAATACGCAGTATTTT. It codes for CASSLNRNTQYF.

This clone was recorded only once. The chain recombines TRBV6-5 with TRBJ1-6; possible D gene TRBD1, 5 bases. Germline CDR1 and CDR2: MNHEY and SVGAGI. The ends were cut back, 2 bases at V and 8 bases at J, with 16 bases in the middle. The CDR3 loop spans 16 amino acids. CDR3 bases: TGTGCCAGCAGTTACGCATTGCAGGGAAGTCATTCACCCCTCCACTTT. It encodes CASSYALQGSHSPLHF.

The V gene is TRBV5-1, the J gene TRBJ2-3, with D possibly TRBD2 on 6 matching bases. Trimming pared 4 bases from V and 2 bases from J, leaving 14 bases between. Per germline, CDR1 SGHRS and CDR2 YFSETQ. The CDR3 runs 15 residues. CDR3 amino acids: CASSRKEGNTDTQYF. The DNA of the CDR3 is TGCGCCAGCAGCCGTAAGGAGGGTAACACAGATACGCAGTATTTT.

The chain is built from TRBV19 and TRBJ2-5; TRBD1 matches 9 bases. The length of the CDR3 is 15 residues. Germline V CDR1 and CDR2: LNHDA, SQIVND (reference sequence). The junction had 12 bases not matched to a gene; V was cut back by 5 bases and J by 8 bases. CDR3 in DNA: TGTGCCAGTAGTTCTGGGACAGGGCGCTTCGGAACCCAGTACTTC. Its translation is CASSSGTGRFGTQYF.

Concerning this clone: The junction differs from germline at one of its ends, possibly a read error. V is TRBV7-9 and J is TRBJ2-3; a possible D gene is TRBD2 (6 bases). Germline V CDR1 and CDR2: SEHNR, FQNEAQ (reference sequence). The CDR3 runs 12 residues. CDR3 residues: CASSFSRDRMDF. As DNA, the CDR3 is TGTGCCAGCAGCTTCTCGCGGGACCGCATGGATTTT.

This clone occurred a few times. The rearrangement links TRBV2 to TRBJ2-7, with D unresolved. This CDR3 is 12 amino acids long. The germline V gene encodes CDR1 SNHLY and CDR2 FYNNEI. V lost 6 bases, J lost 3 bases, and 9 bases lay in between. In DNA form, the CDR3 reads TGTGCCAGCAGGTCCGACAACTACGAGCAGTACTTC. This sequence encodes CASRSDNYEQYF. Supplemented by reference TRBV2 and TRBJ2-7, the full variable domain reads EPEVTQTPSHQVTQMGQEVILRCVPISNHLYFYWYRQILGQKVEFLVSFYNNEISEKSEIFDDQFSVERPDGSNFTLKIRSTKLEDSAMYFCASRSDNYEQYFGPGTRLTVT.

V is TRBV18 and J is TRBJ1-1; TRBD1 is a possible D gene (5 bases). This CDR3 spans 14 amino acids. Deletions cut 4 bases from V and 1 base from J, with 10 bases between. Looked up from germline, CDR1 is KGHSH and CDR2 is LQKENI. This CDR3 reads CASSRQNSNTEAFF. The CDR3 DNA reads as TGTGCCAGCTCACGACAGAACTCGAACACTGAAGCTTTCTTT.

The rearrangement uses TRBV6-5 and TRBJ1-5, with D perhaps TRBD1 (6 bases). The germline V gene encodes CDR1 MNHEY and CDR2 SVGAGI. Trimming shortened V by 6 bases and J by 0 bases, and 6 bases separated the two germline ends. The CDR3 is made up of 13 amino acids. The CDR3: CASRDSSNQPQHF. Written as DNA, the CDR3 is TGTGCCAGCAGGGACAGTAGCAATCAGCCCCAGCATTTT.

This clone appeared once. This chain uses TRBV5-8 with TRBJ1-5; possibly TRBD1 for D (5 bases). V was pared by 6 bases and J by 5 bases, with 12 bases between. Germline loops: CDR1 SGHTS, CDR2 YDEGEE. This CDR3 has 13 amino acids. The CDR3 loop is CASKEGWDQPQHF. CDR3 nucleotide sequence: TGTGCCAGCAAGGAGGGGTGGGATCAGCCCCAGCATTTT.